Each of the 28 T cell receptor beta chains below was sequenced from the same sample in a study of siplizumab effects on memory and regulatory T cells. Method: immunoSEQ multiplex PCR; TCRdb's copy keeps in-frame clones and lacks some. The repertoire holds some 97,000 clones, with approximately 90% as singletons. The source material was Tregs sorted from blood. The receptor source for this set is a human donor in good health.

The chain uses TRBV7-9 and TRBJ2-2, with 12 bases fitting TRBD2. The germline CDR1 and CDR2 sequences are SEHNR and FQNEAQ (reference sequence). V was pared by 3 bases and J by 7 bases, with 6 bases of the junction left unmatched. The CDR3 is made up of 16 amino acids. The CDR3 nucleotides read TGTGCCAGCAGCTTCAGACTAGCGGGAGTGATCGGGGAGCTGTTTTTT. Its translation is CASSFRLAGVIGELFF.

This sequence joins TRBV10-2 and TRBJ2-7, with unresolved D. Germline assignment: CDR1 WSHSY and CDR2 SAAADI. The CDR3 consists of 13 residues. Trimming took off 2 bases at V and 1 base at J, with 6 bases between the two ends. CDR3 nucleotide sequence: TGCGCCAGCAGTGAGCACAAATCCTACGAGCAGTACTTC. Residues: CASSEHKSYEQYF.

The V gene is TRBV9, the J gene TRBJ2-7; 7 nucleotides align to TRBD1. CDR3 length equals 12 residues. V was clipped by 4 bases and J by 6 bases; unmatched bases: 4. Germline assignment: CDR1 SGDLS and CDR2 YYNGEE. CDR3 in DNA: TGTGCCAGCAGCACCTACAGGGGCGAGCAGTACTTC. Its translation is CASSTYRGEQYF.

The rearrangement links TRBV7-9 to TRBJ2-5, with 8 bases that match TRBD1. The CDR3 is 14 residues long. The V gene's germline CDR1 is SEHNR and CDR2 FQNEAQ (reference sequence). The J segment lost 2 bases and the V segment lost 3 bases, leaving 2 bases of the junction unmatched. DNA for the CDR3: TGTGCCAGCAGCTTCAACAGGGGGCAAGAGACCCAGTACTTC. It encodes CASSFNRGQETQYF.

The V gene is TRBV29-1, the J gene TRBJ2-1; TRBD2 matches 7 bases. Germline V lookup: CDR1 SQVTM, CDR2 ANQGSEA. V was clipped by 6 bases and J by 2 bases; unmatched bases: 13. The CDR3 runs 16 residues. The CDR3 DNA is TGCAGCGTCCCTGGGGGGGAGAGAAGCGCCTACAATGAGCAGTTCTTC. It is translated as CSVPGGERSAYNEQFF.

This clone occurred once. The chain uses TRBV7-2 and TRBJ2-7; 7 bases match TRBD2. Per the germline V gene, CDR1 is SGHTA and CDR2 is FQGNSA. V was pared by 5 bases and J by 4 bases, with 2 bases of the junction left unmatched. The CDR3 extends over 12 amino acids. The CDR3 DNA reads TGTGCCAGCAGCCCACTAGCGTACGAGCAGTACTTC. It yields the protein CASSPLAYEQYF.

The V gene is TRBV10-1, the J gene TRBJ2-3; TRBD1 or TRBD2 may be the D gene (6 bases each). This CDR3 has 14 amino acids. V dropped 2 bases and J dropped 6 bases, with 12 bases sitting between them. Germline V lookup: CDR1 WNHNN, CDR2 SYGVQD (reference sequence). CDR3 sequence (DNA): TGCGCCAGCAGTGAGAGGGGGGCGCTGGATACGCAGTATTTT. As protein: CASSERGALDTQYF.

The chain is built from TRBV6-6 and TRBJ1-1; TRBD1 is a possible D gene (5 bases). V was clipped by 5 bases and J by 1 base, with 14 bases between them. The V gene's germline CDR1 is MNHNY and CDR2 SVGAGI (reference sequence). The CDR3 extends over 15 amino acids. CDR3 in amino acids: CASSKRTGANTEAFF. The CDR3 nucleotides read TGTGCCAGCAGTAAGAGAACAGGAGCGAACACTGAAGCTTTCTTT.

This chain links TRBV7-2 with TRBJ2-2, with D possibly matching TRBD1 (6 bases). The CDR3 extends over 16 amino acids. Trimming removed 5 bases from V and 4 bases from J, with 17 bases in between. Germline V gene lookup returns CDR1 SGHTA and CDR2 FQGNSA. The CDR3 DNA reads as TGTGCCAGCAGCCAACTCGGGTGGGGGCGCACCGGGGAGCTGTTTTTT. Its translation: CASSQLGWGRTGELFF.

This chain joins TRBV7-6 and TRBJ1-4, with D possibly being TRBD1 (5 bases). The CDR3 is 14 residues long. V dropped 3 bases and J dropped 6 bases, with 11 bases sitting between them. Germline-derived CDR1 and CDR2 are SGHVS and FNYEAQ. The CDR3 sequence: CASSFRDPHEKLFF. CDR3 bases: TGTGCCAGCAGCTTCCGGGACCCTCATGAAAAACTGTTTTTT.

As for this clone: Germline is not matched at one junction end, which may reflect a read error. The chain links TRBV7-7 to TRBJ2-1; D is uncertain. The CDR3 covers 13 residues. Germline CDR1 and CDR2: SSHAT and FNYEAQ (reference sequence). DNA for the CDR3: TGTGCTAGCAGCTTTGGTTTATTAGATGAGCAGTTCTTC. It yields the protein CASSFGLLDEQFF.

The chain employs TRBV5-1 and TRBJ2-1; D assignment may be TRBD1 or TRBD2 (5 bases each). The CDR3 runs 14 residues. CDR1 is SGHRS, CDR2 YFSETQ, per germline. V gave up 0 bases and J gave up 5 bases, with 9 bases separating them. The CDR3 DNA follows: TGCGCCAGCAGCTTGGGGGGGAGTCACAATGAGCAGTTCTTC. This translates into CASSLGGSHNEQFF.

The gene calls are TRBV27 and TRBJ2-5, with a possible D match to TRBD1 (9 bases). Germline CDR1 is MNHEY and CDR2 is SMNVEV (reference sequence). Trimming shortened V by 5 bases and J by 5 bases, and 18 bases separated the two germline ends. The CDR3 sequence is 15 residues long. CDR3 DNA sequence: TGTGCCAGCAGTCGGGGGGGACAGGGAAGGGAGACCCAGTACTTC. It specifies CASSRGGQGRETQYF.

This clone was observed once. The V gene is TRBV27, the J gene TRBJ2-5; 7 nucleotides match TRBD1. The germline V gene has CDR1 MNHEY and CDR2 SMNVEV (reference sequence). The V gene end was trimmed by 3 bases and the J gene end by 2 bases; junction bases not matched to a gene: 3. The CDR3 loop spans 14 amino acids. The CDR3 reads CASSFTRGQETQYF. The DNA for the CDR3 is TGTGCCAGCAGTTTCACCAGGGGGCAAGAGACCCAGTACTTC.

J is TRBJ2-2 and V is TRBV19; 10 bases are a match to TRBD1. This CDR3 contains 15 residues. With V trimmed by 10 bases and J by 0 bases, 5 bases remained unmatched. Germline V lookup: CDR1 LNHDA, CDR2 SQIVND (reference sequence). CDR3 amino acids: CATGTGDANTGELFF. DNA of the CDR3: TGTGCCACGGGGACAGGGGATGCGAACACCGGGGAGCTGTTTTTT. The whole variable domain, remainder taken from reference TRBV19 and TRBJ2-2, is DGGITQSPKYLFRKEGQNVTLSCEQNLNHDAMYWYRQDPGQGLRLIYYSQIVNDFQKGDIAEGYSVSREKKESFPLTVTSAQKNPTAFYLCATGTGDANTGELFFGEGSRLTVL.

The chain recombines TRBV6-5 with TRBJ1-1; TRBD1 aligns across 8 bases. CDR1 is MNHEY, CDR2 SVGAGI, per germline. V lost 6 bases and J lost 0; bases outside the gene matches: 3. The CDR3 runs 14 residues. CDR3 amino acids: CASRQGGLNTEAFF. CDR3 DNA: TGTGCCAGCAGACAGGGGGGATTGAACACTGAAGCTTTCTTT.

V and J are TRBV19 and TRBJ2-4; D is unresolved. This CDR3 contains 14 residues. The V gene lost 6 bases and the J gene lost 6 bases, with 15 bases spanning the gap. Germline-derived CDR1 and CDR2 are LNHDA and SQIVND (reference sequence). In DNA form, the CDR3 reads TGTGCCAGTAGCCCAACTGACCTCTCAAACATTCAGTACTTC. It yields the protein CASSPTDLSNIQYF.

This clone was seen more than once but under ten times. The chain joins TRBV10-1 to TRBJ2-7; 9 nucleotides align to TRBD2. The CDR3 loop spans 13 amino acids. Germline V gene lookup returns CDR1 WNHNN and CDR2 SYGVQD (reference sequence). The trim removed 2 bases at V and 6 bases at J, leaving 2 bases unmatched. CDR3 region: CASSEQLAGEQYF. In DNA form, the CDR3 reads TGCGCCAGCAGTGAGCAACTAGCGGGCGAGCAGTACTTC.

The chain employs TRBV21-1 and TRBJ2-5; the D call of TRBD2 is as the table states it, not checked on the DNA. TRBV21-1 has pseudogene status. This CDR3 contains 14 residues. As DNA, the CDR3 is TGTGCCAGCAGCCACTCACCCGCCGGGGAGACCCAGTACTTC. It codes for CASSHSPAGETQYF.

CDR3 nucleotides: TGCAGCGCCCCGAGGCGGGCCGAAGACAATGAGCAGTTCTTC. Its translation is CSAPRRAEDNEQFF. The chain links TRBV29-1 to TRBJ2-1, with D possibly TRBD2 on 5 matching bases. Germline lookup yields CDR1 SQVTM and CDR2 ANQGSEA. This CDR3 contains 14 residues. V was trimmed by 7 bases and J by 5 bases, leaving 18 bases between them.

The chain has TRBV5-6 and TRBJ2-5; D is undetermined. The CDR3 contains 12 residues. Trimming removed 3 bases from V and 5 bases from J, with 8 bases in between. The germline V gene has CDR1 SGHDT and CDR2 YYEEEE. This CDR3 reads CASSYIGETQYF. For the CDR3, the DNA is TGTGCCAGCAGCTATATCGGGGAGACCCAGTACTTC.

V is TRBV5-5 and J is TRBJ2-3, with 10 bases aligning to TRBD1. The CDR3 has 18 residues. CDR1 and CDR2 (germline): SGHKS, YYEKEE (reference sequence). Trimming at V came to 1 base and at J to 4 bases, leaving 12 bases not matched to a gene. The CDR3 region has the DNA TGTGCCAGCAGCTTGTATGGACAGGGGGAAGTGAAGGCAGATACGCAGTATTTT. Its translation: CASSLYGQGEVKADTQYF. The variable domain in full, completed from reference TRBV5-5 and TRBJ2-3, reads DAGVTQSPTHLIKTRGQQVTLRCSPISGHKSVSWYQQVLGQGPQFIFQYYEKEERGRGNFPDRFSARQFPNYSSELNVNALLLGDSALYLCASSLYGQGEVKADTQYFGPGTRLTVL.

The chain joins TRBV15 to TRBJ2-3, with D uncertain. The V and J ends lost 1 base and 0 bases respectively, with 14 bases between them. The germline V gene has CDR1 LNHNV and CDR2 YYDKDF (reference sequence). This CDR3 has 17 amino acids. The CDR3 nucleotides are TGTGCCACCAGCAGAGTGGCCAGGCTGACTAGCACAGATACGCAGTATTTT. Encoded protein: CATSRVARLTSTDTQYF.

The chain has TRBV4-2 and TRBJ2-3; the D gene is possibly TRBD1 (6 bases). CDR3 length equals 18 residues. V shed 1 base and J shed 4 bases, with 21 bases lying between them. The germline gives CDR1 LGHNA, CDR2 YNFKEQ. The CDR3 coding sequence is TGTGCCAGCAGCCAAGTGTTGGGGATAGGGGGAGACGCAGATACGCAGTATTTT. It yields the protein CASSQVLGIGGDADTQYF.

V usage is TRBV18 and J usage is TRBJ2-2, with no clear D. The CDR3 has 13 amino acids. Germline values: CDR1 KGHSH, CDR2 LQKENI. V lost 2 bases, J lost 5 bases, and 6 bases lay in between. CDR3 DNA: TGTGCCAGCTCACCAAGTGTTACCGGGGAGCTGTTTTTT. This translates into CASSPSVTGELFF.

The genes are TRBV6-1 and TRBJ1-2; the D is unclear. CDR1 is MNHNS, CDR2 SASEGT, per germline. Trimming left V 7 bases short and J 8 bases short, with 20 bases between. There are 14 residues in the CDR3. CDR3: CASTVESWAGGYTF. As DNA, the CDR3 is TGTGCCAGCACCGTAGAATCGTGGGCTGGGGGCTACACCTTC.

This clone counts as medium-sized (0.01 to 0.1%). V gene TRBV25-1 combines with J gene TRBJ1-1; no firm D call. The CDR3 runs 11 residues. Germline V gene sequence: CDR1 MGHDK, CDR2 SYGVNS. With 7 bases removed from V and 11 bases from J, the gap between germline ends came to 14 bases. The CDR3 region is CASILGMWAFF. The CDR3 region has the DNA TGTGCCAGCATCCTGGGGATGTGGGCTTTCTTT.

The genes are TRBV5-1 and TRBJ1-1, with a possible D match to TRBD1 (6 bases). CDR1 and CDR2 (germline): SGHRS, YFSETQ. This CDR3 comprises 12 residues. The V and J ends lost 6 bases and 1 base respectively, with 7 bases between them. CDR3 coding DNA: TGCGCCAGCAAGGGGGGGAACACTGAAGCTTTCTTT. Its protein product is CASKGGNTEAFF.